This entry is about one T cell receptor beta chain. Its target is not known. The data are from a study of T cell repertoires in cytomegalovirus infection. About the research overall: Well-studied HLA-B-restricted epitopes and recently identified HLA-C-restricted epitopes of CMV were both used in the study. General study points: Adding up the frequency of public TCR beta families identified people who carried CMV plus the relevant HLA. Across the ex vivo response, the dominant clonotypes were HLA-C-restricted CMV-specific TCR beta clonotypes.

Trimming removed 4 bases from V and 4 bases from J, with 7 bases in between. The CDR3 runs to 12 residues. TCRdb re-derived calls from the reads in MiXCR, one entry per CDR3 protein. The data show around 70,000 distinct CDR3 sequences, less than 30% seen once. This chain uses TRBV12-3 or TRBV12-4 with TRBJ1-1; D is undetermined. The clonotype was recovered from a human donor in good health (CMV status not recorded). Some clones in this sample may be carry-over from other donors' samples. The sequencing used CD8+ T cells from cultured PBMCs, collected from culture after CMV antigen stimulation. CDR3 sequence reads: CASSWSGTEAFF. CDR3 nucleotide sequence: TGTGCCAGCAGTTGGTCTGGCACTGAAGCTTTCTTT.